The rows below give T cell receptor beta chains drawn from one sample of a study of blood T cell repertoires in COVID-19. Profiled with immunoSEQ multiplex PCR; TCRdb holds only in-frame clones, not every one. The sample records some 260,000 clones, roughly 82% being singletons. Sequencing input: peripheral blood. The origin of the receptors is an elderly woman with active or convalescent COVID-19. Both conserved end residues are part of each CDR3. The D gene is left open where the match is weak. For some rows the clone size is stated as once, few or many, or as a class when expanded; others skip it.

TRBJ1-2 | NA | TRBV11-2 | NA | CASTNQGEGYTF | TGTGCCAGCACCAACCAGGGCGAAGGCTACACCTTC
TRBJ1-6 | NA | TRBV2 | TRBD1 | CASSRDRGANSPLHF | TGTGCCAGCAGTAGGGACAGGGGAGCGAATTCACCCCTCCACTTT
TRBJ2-5 | NA | TRBV18 | TRBD2 | CASSPRLAVEETQYF | TGTGCCAGCTCACCTCGACTAGCGGTAGAAGAGACCCAGTACTTC
TRBJ2-6 | NA | TRBV5-1 | NA | CASSPSGSGANVLTF | TGCGCCAGCAGCCCCTCCGGCTCTGGGGCCAACGTCCTGACTTTC
TRBJ1-4 | NA | TRBV7-9 | NA | CASSRGSGEKLFF | TGTGCCAGCAGTAGGGGGTCGGGGGAAAAACTGTTTTTT
TRBJ1-5 | NA | TRBV7-2 | NA | CASSTQGGGQPQHF | TGTGCCAGCAGCACACAGGGAGGGGGTCAGCCCCAGCATTTT
TRBJ2-1 | NA | TRBV2 | NA | CASILAEINNEQFF | TGTGCCAGCATCTTGGCGGAGATCAACAATGAGCAGTTCTTC
TRBJ1-2 | NA | TRBV18 | TRBD1 | CASSPNTGGEQDTF | TGTGCCAGCTCACCCAACACAGGGGGAGAGCAGGACACCTTC
TRBJ1-2 | NA | TRBV21-1 | NA | CASSPRDGLLRYYGYTF | TGTGCCAGCAGCCCTCGGGACGGACTACTCCGATACTATGGCTACACCTTC
TRBJ2-3 | NA | TRBV3-1/TRBV3-2 | TRBD2 | CASSPPPTSGASTDTQYF | TGTGCCAGCAGCCCGCCCCCGACTAGCGGGGCTAGCACAGATACGCAGTATTTT
TRBJ1-1 | NA | TRBV6-5 | NA | CASRPRLLMNTEAFF | TGTGCCAGCAGGCCCAGGCTCCTCATGAACACTGAAGCTTTCTTT
TRBJ2-7 | NA | TRBV11-2 | TRBD2 | CASSRSSGGAGYEQYF | TGTGCCAGCAGCCGCTCGTCCGGGGGGGCCGGGTACGAGCAGTACTTC
TRBJ1-5 | NA | TRBV15 | NA | CATSRETSRVVQPQHF | TGTGCCACCAGCAGAGAGACATCCAGGGTCGTGCAGCCCCAGCATTTT
TRBJ2-5 | NA | TRBV28 | TRBD1 | CASTAPGGFVTQYF | TGTGCCAGCACCGCCCCAGGGGGCTTCGTGACCCAGTACTTC
TRBJ2-1 | NA | TRBV29-1 | NA | CSVKGALRNHEQFF | TGCAGCGTTAAAGGGGCTCTCCGGAACCATGAGCAGTTCTTC
TRBJ2-1 | NA | TRBV5-1 | NA | CASSFRGATYNEQFF | TGCGCCAGCAGCTTTCGGGGAGCTACCTACAATGAGCAGTTCTTC
TRBJ2-1 | few | TRBV12-3/TRBV12-4 | NA | CASSPWGDEQFF | TGTGCCAGCAGCCCCTGGGGGGATGAGCAGTTCTTC
TRBJ1-2 | once | TRBV18 | NA | CASSPVEQGNYGYTF | TGTGCCAGCTCACCAGTCGAACAGGGCAACTATGGCTACACCTTC
TRBJ1-4 | NA | TRBV5-1 | NA | CASSPPGGGGEKLFF | TGCGCCAGCAGCCCTCCGGGGGGAGGGGGTGAAAAACTGTTTTTT
TRBJ1-6 | NA | TRBV5-1 | NA | CASSSIPGVPPLHF | TGCGCCAGCAGCTCTATCCCAGGGGTTCCACCCCTCCACTTT
TRBJ2-7 | NA | TRBV9 | NA | CASSSGSQTDEQYF | TGTGCCAGCAGCTCCGGGTCTCAAACGGACGAGCAGTACTTC
TRBJ2-7 | NA | TRBV7-2 | TRBD2 | CASSYSGNEQYF | TGTGCCAGCAGCTATAGCGGGAACGAGCAGTACTTC
TRBJ2-1 | NA | TRBV28 | TRBD1 | CATDRVPLYNEQFF | TGTGCCACCGACAGGGTCCCTCTTTACAATGAGCAGTTCTTC
TRBJ1-1 | NA | TRBV27 | NA | CASSSSPGGFRNTEAFF | TGTGCCAGCAGTTCATCCCCGGGGGGGTTTCGGAACACTGAAGCTTTCTTT
TRBJ2-1 | NA | TRBV18 | NA | CASSPRITGNEQFF | TGTGCCAGCTCACCAAGGATAACGGGCAATGAGCAGTTCTTC
TRBJ1-1 | NA | TRBV10-3 | TRBD1 | CAISATGGRSTEAFF | TGTGCCATCAGTGCGACAGGGGGCCGGAGCACTGAAGCTTTCTTT
TRBJ2-2 | NA | TRBV5-4 | NA | CASSLERSGGELFF | TGTGCCAGCAGCTTGGAGAGGTCCGGCGGGGAGCTGTTTTTT
TRBJ1-4 | NA | TRBV3-1/TRBV3-2 | TRBD1 | CASSLGTAINEKLFF | TGTGCCAGCAGCCTCGGGACAGCGATTAATGAAAAACTGTTTTTT
TRBJ2-5 | NA | TRBV21-1 | NA | CASSKALGQGQETQYF | TGTGCCAGCAGCAAAGCACTAGGACAGGGACAAGAGACCCAGTACTTC
TRBJ1-4 | NA | TRBV19 | NA | CASSPDRMTNEKLFF | TGTGCCAGTAGTCCTGATCGGATGACAAATGAAAAACTGTTTTTT
TRBJ2-2 | NA | TRBV30 | NA | CAWNPDRNTGELFF | TGTGCCTGGAACCCGGACAGGAACACCGGGGAGCTGTTTTTT
TRBJ1-4 | NA | TRBV28 | TRBD1 | CASSSPGTGVEKLFF | TGTGCCAGCAGTTCGCCCGGGACAGGGGTCGAAAAACTGTTTTTT
TRBJ1-5 | NA | TRBV7-2 | NA | CASSLEGGVNQPQHF | TGTGCCAGCAGCCTAGAGGGGGGGGTTAATCAGCCCCAGCATTTT
TRBJ1-1 | NA | TRBV6-1 | NA | CASSDNRLSEAFF | TGTGCCAGCAGTGATAACAGGTTGAGCGAAGCTTTCTTT
TRBJ1-5 | few | TRBV29-1 | NA | CSVANSNQPQHF | TGCAGCGTGGCCAATAGCAATCAGCCCCAGCATTTT
TRBJ1-5 | NA | TRBV7-8 | NA | CASSSVLVDSNQPQHF | TGTGCCAGCAGCTCCGTATTAGTTGATAGCAATCAGCCCCAGCATTTT
TRBJ1-1 | NA | TRBV6-5 | NA | CASSTGTTEAFF | TGTGCCAGCAGCACAGGGACCACTGAAGCTTTCTTT
TRBJ2-6 | once | TRBV19 | NA | CASSLTGPGANVLTF | TGTGCCAGTAGCCTCACAGGGCCTGGGGCCAACGTCCTGACTTTC
TRBJ1-5 | NA | TRBV19 | TRBD1 | CASSTTGGGQPQHF | TGTGCCAGTAGTACGACAGGGGGAGGTCAGCCCCAGCATTTT
TRBJ2-2 | once | TRBV27 | NA | CASRVGGNTGELFF | TGTGCCAGTCGCGTGGGAGGAAACACCGGGGAGCTGTTTTTT
TRBJ2-3 | once | TRBV4-2 | TRBD2 | CASSQGNDRRGTDTQYF | TGTGCCAGCAGCCAAGGGAACGACCGGCGGGGGACAGATACGCAGTATTTT
TRBJ1-2 | once | TRBV3-1/TRBV3-2 | NA | CASSQDRALGYTF | TGTGCCAGCAGCCAAGATCGAGCGCTTGGCTACACCTTC
TRBJ2-7 | NA | TRBV20-1 | NA | CSSASSYEQYF | TGCAGTTCGGCTAGCTCCTACGAGCAGTACTTC
TRBJ2-7 | NA | TRBV6-2/TRBV6-3 | TRBD1 | CASSYTTGSTYEQYF | TGTGCCAGCAGTTACACGACAGGGTCTACCTACGAGCAGTACTTC
TRBJ2-5 | NA | TRBV14 | NA | CASSPGGGETQYF | TGTGCCAGCAGCCCCGGGGGTGGCGAGACCCAGTACTTC
TRBJ1-6 | NA | TRBV2 | NA | CASNSRTANSPLHF | TGTGCCAGCAACTCGAGGACAGCAAATTCACCCCTCCACTTT
TRBJ2-2 | NA | TRBV10-3 | NA | CAISRGQGGPGELFF | TGTGCCATCAGTCGAGGACAGGGAGGGCCCGGGGAGCTGTTTTTT
TRBJ2-1 | once | TRBV20-1 | TRBD2 | CSASLSGGSGYNEQFF | TGCAGTGCTAGTCTAAGCGGGGGAAGTGGGTACAATGAGCAGTTCTTC
TRBJ2-2 | few | TRBV27 | TRBD1 | CASTQSGGSSTGELFF | TGTGCCAGCACCCAATCAGGGGGTAGTTCCACCGGGGAGCTGTTTTTT
TRBJ1-1 | NA | TRBV5-1 | TRBD1 | CASTGTGGTEAFF | TGCGCCAGCACTGGTACAGGGGGTACTGAAGCTTTCTTT
TRBJ2-7 | NA | TRBV7-9 | NA | CASSLRGYGGEQYF | TGTGCCAGCAGCTTACGAGGGTACGGAGGCGAGCAGTACTTC
TRBJ1-6 | NA | TRBV3-1/TRBV3-2 | TRBD1 | CASSHTGETAPLHF | TGTGCCAGCAGCCATACAGGGGAAACGGCACCCCTCCACTTT
TRBJ1-5 | NA | TRBV28 | NA | CASTPHGGTSNQPQHF | TGTGCCAGCACCCCCCATGGGGGGACGAGCAATCAGCCCCAGCATTTT
TRBJ2-1 | NA | TRBV2 | TRBD2 | CASSSSVAGGHDEQFF | TGTGCCAGCAGTTCCTCGGTAGCGGGGGGGCACGATGAGCAGTTCTTC